This T cell receptor beta chain was sequenced for a study of shared clonotypes between healthy human individuals. Comment on this clone: Antigen unknown.

Germline CDR1 reads GTSNPN; CDR2 reads SVGIG (reference sequence). The V and J ends lost 3 bases and 0 bases respectively, with 15 bases between them. This CDR3 comprises 16 residues. Per the original methods: Filtering differed because ImmunoSEQ produced junction-only sequences that carried no quality scores. Assay: immunoSEQ multiplex PCR; the TCRdb copy retains only in-frame clones and omits some. Clone size and the V and J calls come from that table; the DNA yielded D and trimming. The data show 2,500,000 or so clones, approximately 93% seen once. Findings and caveats of the study: Rarefaction revealed incomplete sorted-subset sequencing despite large depth.

Naive CD4+ cells were CD45RA-selected; the remaining cells were memory. The chain combines TRBV30 with TRBJ1-3; D may be TRBD1 (6 bases). This receptor was identified in a man aged 18 to 30 in good health. Some clones in this sample may be carry-over from other donors' samples. The sample taken for sequencing was naive CD4+ T cells from PBMCs. Subset in this sample: CD45RA+ positively selected. The CDR3 sequence is CAWSLGQPVSGNTIYF. In DNA form, the CDR3 reads TGTGCCTGGAGCCTCGGACAGCCAGTCTCTGGAAACACCATATATTTT.